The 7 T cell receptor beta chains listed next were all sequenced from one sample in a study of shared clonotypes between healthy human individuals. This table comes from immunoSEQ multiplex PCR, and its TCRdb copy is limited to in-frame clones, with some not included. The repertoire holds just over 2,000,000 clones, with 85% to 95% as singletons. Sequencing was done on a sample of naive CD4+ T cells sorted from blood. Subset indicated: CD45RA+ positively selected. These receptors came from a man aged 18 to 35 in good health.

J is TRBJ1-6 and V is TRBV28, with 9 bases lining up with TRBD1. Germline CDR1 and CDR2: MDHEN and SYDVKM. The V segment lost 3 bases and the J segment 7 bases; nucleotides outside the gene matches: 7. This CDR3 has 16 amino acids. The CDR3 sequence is CASSFSGTGWNSPLHF. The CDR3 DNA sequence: TGTGCCAGCAGTTTTTCTGGGACAGGGTGGAATTCACCCCTCCACTTT.

The CDR3: CAWSVPLSPIRGYGYTF. CDR3 sequence (DNA): TGTGCCTGGAGTGTACCCCTCAGCCCAATTCGTGGCTATGGCTACACCTTC. This sequence joins TRBV30 and TRBJ1-2; unclear D gene. Between the trimmed V and J ends, which lost 0 bases and 4 bases, there was a span of 21 bases. Germline V lookup: CDR1 GTSNPN, CDR2 SVGIG (reference sequence). This CDR3 region has 17 residues.

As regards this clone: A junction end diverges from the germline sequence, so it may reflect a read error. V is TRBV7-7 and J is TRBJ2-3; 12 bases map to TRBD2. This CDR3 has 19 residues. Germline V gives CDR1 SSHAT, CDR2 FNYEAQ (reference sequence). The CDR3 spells CASSLGQLAGGPVTDTQYF. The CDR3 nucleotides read TGTGCTAGCAGCTTAGGCCAACTAGCGGGAGGCCCGGTCACAGATACGCAGTATTTT.

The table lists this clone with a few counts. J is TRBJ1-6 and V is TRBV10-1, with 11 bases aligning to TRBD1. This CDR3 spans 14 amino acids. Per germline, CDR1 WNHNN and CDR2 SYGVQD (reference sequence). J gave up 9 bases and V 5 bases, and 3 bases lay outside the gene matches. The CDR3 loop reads CASSPGTGGSPLHF. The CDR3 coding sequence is TGCGCCAGCAGTCCCGGGACAGGGGGTTCACCCCTCCACTTT.

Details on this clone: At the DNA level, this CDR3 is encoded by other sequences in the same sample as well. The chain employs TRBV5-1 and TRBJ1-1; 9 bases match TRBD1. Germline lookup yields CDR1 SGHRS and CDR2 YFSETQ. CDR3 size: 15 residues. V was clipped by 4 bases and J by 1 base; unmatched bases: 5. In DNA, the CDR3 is TGCGCCAGCAGCCTCCGGACAGGGGAGAACACTGAAGCTTTCTTT. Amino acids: CASSLRTGENTEAFF.

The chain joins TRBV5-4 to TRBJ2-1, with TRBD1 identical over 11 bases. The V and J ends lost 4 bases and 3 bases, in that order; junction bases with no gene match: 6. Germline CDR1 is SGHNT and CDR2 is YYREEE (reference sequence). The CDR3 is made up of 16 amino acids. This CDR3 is CASSRTGTGGYNEQFF. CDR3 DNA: TGTGCCAGCAGCCGGACCGGGACAGGGGGCTACAATGAGCAGTTCTTC. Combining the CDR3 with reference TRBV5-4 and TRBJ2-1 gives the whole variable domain ETGVTQSPTHLIKTRGQQVTLRCSSQSGHNTVSWYQQALGQGPQFIFQYYREEENGRGNFPPRFSGLQFPNYSSELNVNALELDDSALYLCASSRTGTGGYNEQFFGPGTRLTVL.

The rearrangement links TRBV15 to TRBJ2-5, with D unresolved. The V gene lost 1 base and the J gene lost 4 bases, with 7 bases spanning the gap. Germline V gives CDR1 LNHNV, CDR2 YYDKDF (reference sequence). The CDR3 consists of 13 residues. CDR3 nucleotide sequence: TGTGCCACCAGCAGAGGGAACATAGAGACCCAGTACTTC. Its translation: CATSRGNIETQYF.